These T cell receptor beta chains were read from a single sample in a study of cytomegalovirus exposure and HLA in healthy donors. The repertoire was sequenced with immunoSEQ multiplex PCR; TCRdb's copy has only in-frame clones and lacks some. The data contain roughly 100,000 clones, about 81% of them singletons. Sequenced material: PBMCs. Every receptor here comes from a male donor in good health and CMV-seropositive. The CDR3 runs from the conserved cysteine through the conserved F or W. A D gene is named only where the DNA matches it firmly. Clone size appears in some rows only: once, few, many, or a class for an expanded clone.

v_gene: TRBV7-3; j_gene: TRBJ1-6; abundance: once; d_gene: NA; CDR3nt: TGTGCCAGCAGCTTAGGCGTCGGGGAAAATTCACCCCTCCACTTT; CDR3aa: CASSLGVGENSPLHF
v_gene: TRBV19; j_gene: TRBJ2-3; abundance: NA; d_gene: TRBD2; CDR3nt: TGTGCCAGTAGTATAAGTAGCGGGGGGGCAGGTACGCAGTATTTT; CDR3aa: CASSISSGGAGTQYF
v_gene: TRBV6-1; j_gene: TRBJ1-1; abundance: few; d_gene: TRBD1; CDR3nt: TGTGCCTGCGGGACAGCTTCCATGAACACTGAAGCTTTCTTT; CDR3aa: CACGTASMNTEAFF
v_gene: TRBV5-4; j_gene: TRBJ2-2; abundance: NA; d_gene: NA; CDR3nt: TGTGCCAGCAGCTTGGCCTGGCAGAACACCGGGGAGCTGTTTTTT; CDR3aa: CASSLAWQNTGELFF
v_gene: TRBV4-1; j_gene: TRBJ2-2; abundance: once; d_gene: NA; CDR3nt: TGCGCCAGCAGCCAAGCGATCGGGTTGAACGGGGAGCTGTTTTTT; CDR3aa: CASSQAIGLNGELFF
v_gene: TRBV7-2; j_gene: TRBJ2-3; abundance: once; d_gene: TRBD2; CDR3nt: TGTGCCAGCAGCTCGGGACTAGCCAGGAGCACAGATACGCAGTATTTT; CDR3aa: CASSSGLARSTDTQYF
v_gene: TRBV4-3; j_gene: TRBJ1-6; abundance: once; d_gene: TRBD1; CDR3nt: TGCGCCAGCAGCCCCAGTGGACAGGGGGATCTACCCCTCCACTTT; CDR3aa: CASSPSGQGDLPLHF
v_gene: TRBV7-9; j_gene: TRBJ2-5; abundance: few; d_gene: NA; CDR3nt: TGTGCCAGCAGCTTAGCCTTGGGGGGGGGCCTGGAGACCCAGTACTTC; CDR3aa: CASSLALGGGLETQYF
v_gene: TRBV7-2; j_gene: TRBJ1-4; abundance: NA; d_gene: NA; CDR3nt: TGTGCCAGCAGCCCCTTGGGGCGAGAACCGGCGACTAATGAAAAACTGTTTTTT; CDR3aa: CASSPLGREPATNEKLFF
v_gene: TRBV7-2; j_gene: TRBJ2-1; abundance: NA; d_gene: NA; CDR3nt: TGTGCCAGCGGCTACTTCGGCAATGAGCAGTTCTTC; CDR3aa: CASGYFGNEQFF
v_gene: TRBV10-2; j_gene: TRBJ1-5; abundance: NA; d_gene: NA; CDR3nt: TGCGCCAGCAGTGAGGAGGGAGGGACCCTCAATCAGCCCCAGCATTTT; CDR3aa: CASSEEGGTLNQPQHF
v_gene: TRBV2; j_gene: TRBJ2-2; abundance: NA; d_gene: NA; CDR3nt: TGTGCCAGCAGGACTGGAGGGACCGGGGAGCTGTTTTTT; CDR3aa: CASRTGGTGELFF
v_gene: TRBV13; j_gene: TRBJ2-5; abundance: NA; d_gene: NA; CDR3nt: TGTGCCAGCAGCCCCCGACGGGTGGCCCGGGAGACCCAGTACTTC; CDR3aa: CASSPRRVARETQYF
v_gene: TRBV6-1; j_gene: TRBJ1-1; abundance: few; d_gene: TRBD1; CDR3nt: TGTGCCAGCAGTGACTGGGACAGCCTACAACTGAACACTGAAGCTTTCTTT; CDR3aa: CASSDWDSLQLNTEAFF
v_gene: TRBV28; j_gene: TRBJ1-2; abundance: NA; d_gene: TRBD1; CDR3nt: TGTGCCAGCAGTTTCATTCGGGGACAGGGAAACTATGGCTACACCTTC; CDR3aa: CASSFIRGQGNYGYTF
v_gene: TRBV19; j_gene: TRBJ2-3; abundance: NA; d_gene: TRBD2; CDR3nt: TGTGCCAGTAGGCCGCGGGGGGGCTTGACAGATACGCAGTATTTT; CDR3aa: CASRPRGGLTDTQYF
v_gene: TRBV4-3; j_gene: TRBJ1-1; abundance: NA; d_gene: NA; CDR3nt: TGCGCCAGCAGCCCCGAACAGGGAGCCACTGAAGCTTTCTTT; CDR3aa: CASSPEQGATEAFF
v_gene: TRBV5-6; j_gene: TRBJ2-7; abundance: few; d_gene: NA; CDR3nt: TGTGCCAGCAGCTTGGCCGCCGGGAACTCCTACGAGCAGTACTTC; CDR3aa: CASSLAAGNSYEQYF
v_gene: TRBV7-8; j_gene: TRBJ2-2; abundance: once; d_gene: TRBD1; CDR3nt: TGTGCCAGCAGCACATCGGGACAGAGGAACACCGGGGAGCTGTTTTTT; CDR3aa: CASSTSGQRNTGELFF
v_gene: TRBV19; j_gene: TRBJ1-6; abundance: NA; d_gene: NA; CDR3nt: TGTGCCAGTAGTCCAAGTGGACGGGGAGTAGGCTCACCCCTCCACTTT; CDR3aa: CASSPSGRGVGSPLHF
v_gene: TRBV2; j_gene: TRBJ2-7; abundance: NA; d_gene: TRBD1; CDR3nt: TGTGCCAGCGACGCCGGGACAGGGGCGTCCTACGAGCAGTACTTC; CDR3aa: CASDAGTGASYEQYF
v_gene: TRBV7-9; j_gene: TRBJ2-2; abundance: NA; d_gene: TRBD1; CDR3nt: TGTGCCAGCAGCTTAGTGAGGACAGGGGGTCCCACCGGGGAGCTGTTTTTT; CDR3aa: CASSLVRTGGPTGELFF
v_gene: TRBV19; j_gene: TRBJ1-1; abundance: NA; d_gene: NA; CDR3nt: TGTGCCAGTACCCTACGGGGAGTAGGAAACACTGAAGCTTTCTTT; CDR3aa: CASTLRGVGNTEAFF
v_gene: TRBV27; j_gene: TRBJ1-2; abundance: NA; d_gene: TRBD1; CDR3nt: TGTGCCAGCAGTTCCGGGACAGCCCTTAGGGGCTACACCTTC; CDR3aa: CASSSGTALRGYTF
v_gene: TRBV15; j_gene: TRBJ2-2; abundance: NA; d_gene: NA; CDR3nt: TGTGCCACCAGCAGAGATCAAGCCTCGGGGGAGCTGTTTTTT; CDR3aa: CATSRDQASGELFF
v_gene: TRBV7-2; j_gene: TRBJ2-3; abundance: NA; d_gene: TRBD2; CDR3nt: TGTGCCAGCAGCTTAGGAGCTCGGGAGGGGCGAACAGATACGCAGTATTTT; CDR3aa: CASSLGAREGRTDTQYF
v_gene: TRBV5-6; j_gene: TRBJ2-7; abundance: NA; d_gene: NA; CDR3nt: TGTGCCAGCAGCAAGGGTCGGGGCTACGAGCAGTACTTC; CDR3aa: CASSKGRGYEQYF
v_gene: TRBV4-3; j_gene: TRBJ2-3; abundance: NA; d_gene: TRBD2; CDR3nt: TGCGCCAGCAGCCAAGGGGCTAGCGGGAGTTCGGATACGCAGTATTTT; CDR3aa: CASSQGASGSSDTQYF
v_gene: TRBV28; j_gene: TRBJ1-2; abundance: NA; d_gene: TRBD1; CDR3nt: TGTGCCAGCAGTCAAGGGGCACGGGACAGGGGAGGGTGGGGCTACACCTTC; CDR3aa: CASSQGARDRGGWGYTF
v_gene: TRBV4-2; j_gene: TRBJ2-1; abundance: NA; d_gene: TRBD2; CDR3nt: TGTGCCAGCAGCCAAGGAATAGCGGGGATCTCCTACAATGAGCAGTTCTTC; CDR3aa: CASSQGIAGISYNEQFF
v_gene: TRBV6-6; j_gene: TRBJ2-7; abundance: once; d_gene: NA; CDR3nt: TGTGCCAGCAGCCCCGTTAGGAGTATATCCTACGAGCAGTACTTC; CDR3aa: CASSPVRSISYEQYF
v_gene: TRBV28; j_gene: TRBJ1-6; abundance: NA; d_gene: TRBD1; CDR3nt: TGTGCCAGCAGACAAACGACAGGGGGAAATTCACCCCTCCACTTT; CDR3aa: CASRQTTGGNSPLHF
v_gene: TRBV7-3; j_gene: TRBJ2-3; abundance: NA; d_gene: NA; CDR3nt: TGTGCCAGCAGCCCCCGACCCCCAGGGCCAATATTT; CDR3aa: CASSPRPPGPIF
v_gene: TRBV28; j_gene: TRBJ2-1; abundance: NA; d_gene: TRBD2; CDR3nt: TGTGCCAGCAGTTGGGGACTAGCGGACTACAATGAGCAGTTCTTC; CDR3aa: CASSWGLADYNEQFF
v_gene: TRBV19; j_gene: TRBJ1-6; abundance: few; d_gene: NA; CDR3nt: TGTGCCAGTAGTATGCGCGGGGATTCACCCCTCCACTTT; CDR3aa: CASSMRGDSPLHF
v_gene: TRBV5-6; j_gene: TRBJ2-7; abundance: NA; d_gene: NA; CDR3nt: TGTGCCAGCACCCCACGTTGGGGCGGTTACGAGCAGTACTTC; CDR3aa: CASTPRWGGYEQYF
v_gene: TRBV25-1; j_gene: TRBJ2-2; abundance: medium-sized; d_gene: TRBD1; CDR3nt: TGTGCCAGCAGTACAGGGGACACCGGGGAGCTGTTTTTT; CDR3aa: CASSTGDTGELFF
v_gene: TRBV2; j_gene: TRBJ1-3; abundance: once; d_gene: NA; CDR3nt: TGTGCCAGCAGTGTTGGCCTAACTACTGGAAACACCATATATTTT; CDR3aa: CASSVGLTTGNTIYF
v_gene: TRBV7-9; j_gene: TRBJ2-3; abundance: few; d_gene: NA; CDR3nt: TGTGCCAGCACCTATCCGGGGGAGGACTCTAGCACAGATACGCAGTATTTT; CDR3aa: CASTYPGEDSSTDTQYF
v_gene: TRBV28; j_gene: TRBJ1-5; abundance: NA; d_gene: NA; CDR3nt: TGTGCCAGCAGTCGTCAGGGGTATAGCAATCAGCCCCAGCATTTT; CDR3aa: CASSRQGYSNQPQHF
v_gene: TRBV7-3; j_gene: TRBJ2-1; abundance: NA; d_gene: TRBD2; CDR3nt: TGTGCCAGCAGCCCCACCCAGCGGGGGGGGTACAATGAGCAGTTCTTC; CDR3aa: CASSPTQRGGYNEQFF
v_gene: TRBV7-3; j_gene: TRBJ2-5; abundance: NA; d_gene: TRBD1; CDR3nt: TGTGCCAGCAGCAAGTCAGCCGGGACAGGGGGAGAGACCCAGTACTTC; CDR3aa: CASSKSAGTGGETQYF
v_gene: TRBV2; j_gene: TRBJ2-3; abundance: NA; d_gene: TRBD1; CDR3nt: TGTGCCAGCAGTGAACGAGGACAGGGGGCGACAGATACGCAGTATTTT; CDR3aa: CASSERGQGATDTQYF
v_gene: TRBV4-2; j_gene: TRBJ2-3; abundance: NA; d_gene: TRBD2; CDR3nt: TGTGCCAGCAGCCAGCTAGCGGGGGGGCCTGGTACGCAGTATTTT; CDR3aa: CASSQLAGGPGTQYF
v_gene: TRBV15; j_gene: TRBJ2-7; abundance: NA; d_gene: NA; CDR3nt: TGTGCCACCTCCAGCTACGGGAGAGGGTTCTCCTACGAGCAGTACTTC; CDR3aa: CATSSYGRGFSYEQYF
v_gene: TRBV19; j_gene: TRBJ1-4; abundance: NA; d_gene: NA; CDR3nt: TGTGCCAGTAGTATCGGGGGACGGCGCGAAAAACTGTTTTTT; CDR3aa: CASSIGGRREKLFF
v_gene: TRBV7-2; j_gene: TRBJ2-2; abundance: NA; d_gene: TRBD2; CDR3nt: TGTGCCAGCAGCTCCCGGGGAAGCGGGGTAAACACCGGGGAGCTGTTTTTT; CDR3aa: CASSSRGSGVNTGELFF
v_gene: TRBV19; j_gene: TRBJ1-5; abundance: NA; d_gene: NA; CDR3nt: TGTGCCAGTAGTATCCGATCCGGGACAAGGTTTCATAGCAATCAGCCCCAGCATTTT; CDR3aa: CASSIRSGTRFHSNQPQHF
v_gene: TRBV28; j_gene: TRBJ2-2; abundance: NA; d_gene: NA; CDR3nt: TGTGCCAGCAGTCCTCCGAACACCGGGGAGCTGTTTTTT; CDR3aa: CASSPPNTGELFF
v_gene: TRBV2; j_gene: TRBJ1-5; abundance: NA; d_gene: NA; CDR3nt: TGTGCCAGCAGTGGAGACGGGAACAATCAGCCCCAGCATTTT; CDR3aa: CASSGDGNNQPQHF
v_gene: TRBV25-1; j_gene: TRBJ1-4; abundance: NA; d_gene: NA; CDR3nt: TGTGCCAGCAGTGAATGGGTGTCAGACTTTAATGAAAAACTGTTTTTT; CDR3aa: CASSEWVSDFNEKLFF
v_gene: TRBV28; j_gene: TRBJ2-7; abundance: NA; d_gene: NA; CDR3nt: TGTGCCAGCAGTTCAACCTACGAGCAGTACTTC; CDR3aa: CASSSTYEQYF
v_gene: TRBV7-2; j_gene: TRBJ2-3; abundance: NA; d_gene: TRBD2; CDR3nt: TGTGCCAGCAGCTTAGGTGTAGCGGGAGGAGGTACGCAGTATTTT; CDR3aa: CASSLGVAGGGTQYF
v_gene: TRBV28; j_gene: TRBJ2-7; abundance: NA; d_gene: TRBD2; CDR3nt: TGTGCCAGCAGTTCTGGGACTAGCGAGCAGTACTTC; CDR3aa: CASSSGTSEQYF